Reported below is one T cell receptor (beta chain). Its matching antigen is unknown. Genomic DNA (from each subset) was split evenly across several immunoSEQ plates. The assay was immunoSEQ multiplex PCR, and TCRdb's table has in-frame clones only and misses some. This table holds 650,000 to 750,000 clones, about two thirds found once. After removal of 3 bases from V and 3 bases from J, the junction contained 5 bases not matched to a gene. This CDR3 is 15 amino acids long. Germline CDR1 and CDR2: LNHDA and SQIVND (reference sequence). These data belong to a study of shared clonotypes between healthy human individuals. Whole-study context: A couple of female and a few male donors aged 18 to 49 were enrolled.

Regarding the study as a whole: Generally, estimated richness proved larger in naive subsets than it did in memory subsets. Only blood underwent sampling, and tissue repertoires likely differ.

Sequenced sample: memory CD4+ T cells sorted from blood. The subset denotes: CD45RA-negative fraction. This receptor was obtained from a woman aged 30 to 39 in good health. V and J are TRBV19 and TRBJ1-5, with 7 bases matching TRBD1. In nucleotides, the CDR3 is TGTGCCAGTAGTATGGACAGGACGAACAATCAGCCCCAGCATTTT. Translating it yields CASSMDRTNNQPQHF.